The sequence of this T cell receptor (beta chain) was determined in a study of CD8 T cells in Susac syndrome. The wider study: When their blood was taken, the Susac syndrome patients had either not yet had any therapy, were taking corticosteroids, or were taking intravenous immunoglobulin alone.

Reverse transcription used roughly 0.45 to 1 ug RNA and random hexamers. TCR beta CDR3 was amplified by immunoSEQ covering 54 Vbeta and 13 Jbeta. One entry per CDR3 protein, called by TCRdb with MiXCR from the immunoSEQ multiplex PCR reads. The sample consists of about 150,000 distinct CDR3 sequences, roughly 95% of them appearing once. V lost 1 base and J 0 bases, leaving 3 bases between the germline ends. This CDR3 has 13 amino acids. Per the germline V gene, CDR1 is SGHTA and CDR2 is FQGTGA. This clonotype was picked up a small number of times. The chain employs TRBV7-3 and TRBJ1-1, with D uncertain. Sequencing input: CD4+ T cells from PBMCs. The source is a human donor with Susac syndrome. Here the CDR3 DNA reads TGTGCCAGCAGCTTAAGTGTGAACACTGAAGCTTTCTTT. Translation gives CASSLSVNTEAFF.